Listed here are 8 T cell receptor beta chains from one sample, sequenced in a study of blood T cell repertoires in COVID-19. The protocol was immunoSEQ multiplex PCR, while the TCRdb copy is restricted to in-frame clones and leaves out a portion. The sample shows approximately 230,000 clones, just over 85% of them seen only once. The sample consisted of peripheral blood. All receptors derive from an elderly man with acute or convalescent COVID-19.

The chain uses TRBV20-1 and TRBJ2-1, with TRBD2 matching over 11 bases. The germline CDR1 and CDR2 sequences are DFQATT and SNEGSKA (reference sequence). CDR3 length: 14 amino acids. V shed 6 bases, J shed 9 bases, and the junction held 10 bases outside the gene matches. The CDR3 nucleotides read TGCAGTGCAAGTAGCGGGAGGGCCCCTGGTGAGCAGTTCTTC. Residues: CSASSGRAPGEQFF.

The rearrangement uses TRBV19 and TRBJ1-2, with 10 bases lining up with TRBD1. CDR1 and CDR2 (germline): LNHDA, SQIVND (reference sequence). The CDR3 length is 15 residues. Germline trimming cut 4 bases from V and 4 bases from J; bases unmatched to any gene: 6. The CDR3 reads CASSKGQGISYGYTF. CDR3 nucleotides: TGTGCCAGTAGTAAGGGACAGGGGATCTCCTATGGCTACACCTTC.

V and J are TRBV6-2 or TRBV6-3 and TRBJ2-7; tentative D call: TRBD1 (6 bases). CDR1 and CDR2 (germline): MNHEY, SVGEGT. The CDR3 contains 11 residues. V was cut by 5 bases and J by 10 bases, with 12 bases left in between. The CDR3 bases are TGTGCCAGCAGTGATCAGGGGAAACAGTACTTC. Encoded protein: CASSDQGKQYF.

The chain joins TRBV27 to TRBJ2-7; TRBD2 agrees at 8 bases. The trim removed 7 bases at V and 7 bases at J, leaving 9 bases unmatched. In germline, CDR1 is MNHEY, CDR2 SMNVEV (reference sequence). The CDR3 extends over 13 amino acids. CDR3 in amino acids: CASKTGGPGEQYF. CDR3 sequence (DNA): TGTGCCAGCAAAACGGGAGGGCCGGGGGAGCAGTACTTC.

J is TRBJ1-4 and V is TRBV4-2; TRBD1 matches at 10 bases. The CDR3 extends over 14 amino acids. CDR1 is LGHNA and CDR2 is YNFKEQ in the germline V gene. Trimming removed 5 bases from V and 8 bases from J; junction bases left unmatched: 5. CDR3 coding DNA: TGTGCCAGCAGCGAGGGACAGGGGAGAGAAAAACTGTTTTTT. This encodes CASSEGQGREKLFF.

V is TRBV6-5 and J is TRBJ1-4; 9 nucleotides line up with TRBD1. This CDR3 has 14 residues. Trimming at V came to 5 bases and at J to 4 bases, leaving 2 bases not matched to a gene. Germline values: CDR1 MNHEY, CDR2 SVGAGI. The CDR3 DNA follows: TGTGCCAGCAGTCCGGACAGGGGTAATGAAAAACTGTTTTTT. It specifies CASSPDRGNEKLFF.

The chain carries TRBV28 and TRBJ2-3, with D perhaps matching TRBD2 (6 bases). Germline V CDR1 and CDR2: MDHEN, SYDVKM. Between the trimmed V and J ends, which lost 4 bases and 1 base, there was a span of 18 bases. This CDR3 region has 17 residues. The CDR3 sequence is CASSYRLESEGTDTQYF. The CDR3 DNA is TGTGCCAGCAGTTACCGACTAGAGTCGGAAGGCACAGATACGCAGTATTTT.

This clone was counted once. This chain links TRBV25-1 with TRBJ2-1; a possible D gene is TRBD1 (6 bases). The ends were cut back, 5 bases at V and 5 bases at J, with 19 bases in the middle. Looked up from germline, CDR1 is MGHDK and CDR2 is SYGVNS. CDR3 length: 16 amino acids. This CDR3 reads CASSPRGNMFDNEQFF. In nucleotides, the CDR3 is TGTGCCAGCAGTCCCAGGGGAAATATGTTCGACAATGAGCAGTTCTTC.